Detailed here is one T cell receptor (beta chain). Its antigen is unidentified. Researchers took RNA transcripts and amplified the TCR beta CDR3 regions from them. Primed by the HTBI set, a first-round RT-PCR was run on the TCR CDR3. TCRdb processed the multiplex PCR reads anew with MiXCR; each CDR3 protein has one entry. The data hold a few hundred thousand distinct CDR3 sequences, with approximately 14% observed a single time. Trimming removed 4 bases at V and 1 base at J, with 15 bases between. Germline V gene sequence: CDR1 SGHRS, CDR2 YFSETQ. The CDR3 contains 15 residues. The data belong to a study of T cells in Graves' hyperthyroidism and ophthalmopathy. The study, taken as a whole, reports: Patients with ophthalmopathy were separated from those with stable hyperthyroidism by a 13 V-J model.

The V call is TRBV5-1, the J call TRBJ2-7; a weak D match, TRBD2 (6 bases). This sequence originates from a woman aged 25 to 39 with Graves' hyperthyroidism. The sequenced material came from blood. The DNA for the CDR3 is TGCGCCAGCAGCCCGGAGGGGAGAACGTCCTACGAGCAGTACTTC. It encodes CASSPEGRTSYEQYF.